This T cell receptor (beta chain) was found in a study of T-cell reconstitution after alpha-beta-depleted transplantation in children. Trimming cost V 6 bases and J 10 bases; bases outside gene matches: 4. The CDR3 length is 14 residues. Germline loops: CDR1 SNHLY, CDR2 FYNNEI. Preparing the TCRbeta library involved the use of unique molecular identifiers. TCRdb used MiXCR to reprocess the PCR reads, holding one entry per CDR3 protein. The repertoire holds a few hundred thousand distinct CDR3 sequences, with over 9.5% as singletons. Sample: PBMCs from the stem cell graft donor, taken from the stem cell graft. This clonotype was obtained from a human donor who donated a stem cell graft to a child with SCID. The chain joins TRBV2 to TRBJ1-6; 12 nucleotides match TRBD1. The CDR3 DNA is TGTGCCAGCAGCGGGGGACAGGGGGCATCACCCCTCCACTTT. Encoded protein: CASSGGQGASPLHF.